The source of this TCR beta chain is a study of blood T cell repertoires in COVID-19. Some clones are missing from TCRdb's copy, which holds only in-frame ones; the method was immunoSEQ multiplex PCR. The table includes more than 150,000 clones, more than 65% detected once. In germline, CDR1 is LNHDA, CDR2 SQIVND (reference sequence). V was pared by 6 bases and J by 0 bases, with 8 bases between. The CDR3 runs 13 residues. The source is a man between 50 and 59 years old who had recovered from COVID-19. Sequencing used PBMCs or T cells enriched from blood (not recorded which). The V gene is TRBV19, the J gene TRBJ2-5; no reliable D call. This chain's CDR3 is CASRPVNQETQYF. CDR3 nucleotides: TGTGCCAGTAGACCGGTGAACCAAGAGACCCAGTACTTC.